This is a list of T cell receptor beta chains from one sample in a study of T cells after yellow fever vaccination. One entry per CDR3 protein results from TCRdb running MiXCR on the 5' RACE reads. The table lists some 420,000 distinct CDR3 sequences, under 20% of them singletons. Sample: PBMCs, taken before the yellow fever booster vaccination. Source of these receptors: a man aged 18-30 years who received the YFV17D yellow fever vaccine. Each CDR3 is given with its conserved first and last residue. Fields, in order: D gene, V gene, J gene, CDR3 protein. The D gene is left open where the match is weak.

D: TRBD2
V: TRBV7-2
J: TRBJ2-5
CDR3: CASSLAAGGLGETQYF

D: TRBD1
V: TRBV5-1
J: TRBJ1-2
CDR3: CASSSQGADYGYTF

D: -
V: TRBV7-6
J: TRBJ1-6
CDR3: CASSLVGGNSPLHF

D: -
V: TRBV27
J: TRBJ2-3
CDR3: CASSSPGRGTDTQYF

D: TRBD2
V: TRBV28
J: TRBJ2-3
CDR3: CASSSPGLAGSDTQYF

D: -
V: TRBV28
J: TRBJ2-1
CDR3: CASSSTGEQFF

D: -
V: TRBV27
J: TRBJ2-1
CDR3: CASSAGNEQFF

D: -
V: TRBV28
J: TRBJ2-1
CDR3: CASHSLARVRGEQFF

D: TRBD1
V: TRBV4-1
J: TRBJ1-1
CDR3: CASSHHPGQMNTEAFF

D: -
V: TRBV21-1
J: TRBJ1-1
CDR3: CASSKEPGDTEAFF

D: TRBD1
V: TRBV12-3/TRBV12-4
J: TRBJ1-4
CDR3: CASSWTTVPSDRGELFF

D: TRBD1
V: TRBV10-3
J: TRBJ1-1
CDR3: CAIGTGDLRTEAFF

D: -
V: TRBV28
J: TRBJ1-1
CDR3: CASSFRDRLRAFF

D: -
V: TRBV9
J: TRBJ2-1
CDR3: CASSVVQQRHNEQFF

D: -
V: TRBV4-2
J: TRBJ1-1
CDR3: CASSQGSGSSSTEAFF

D: -
V: TRBV9
J: TRBJ1-5
CDR3: CASPFRPGQPQHF

D: TRBD1
V: TRBV6-1
J: TRBJ2-5
CDR3: CASRGSRDRGETQYF

D: TRBD1
V: TRBV4-2
J: TRBJ1-1
CDR3: CASSLEGGANTEAFF

D: TRBD1
V: TRBV3-1
J: TRBJ1-1
CDR3: CASSNLRRGSSTEAFF

D: -
V: TRBV7-9
J: TRBJ1-1
CDR3: CASSSTPPNTEAFF

D: -
V: TRBV5-4
J: TRBJ1-3
CDR3: CAISLGRSSGNTIYF

D: -
V: TRBV12-3/TRBV12-4
J: TRBJ2-5
CDR3: CASSSRLGRETQYF

D: TRBD1
V: TRBV20-1
J: TRBJ1-1
CDR3: CSAWDSPPNTEAFF

D: TRBD1
V: TRBV6-1
J: TRBJ2-5
CDR3: CASSEWRTGESRETQYF

D: -
V: TRBV5-1
J: TRBJ1-6
CDR3: CASSLTGNSPLHF

D: TRBD1
V: TRBV6-1
J: TRBJ1-2
CDR3: CATRPWTGELGYGYTF

D: -
V: TRBV7-2
J: TRBJ1-6
CDR3: CASSLVVVGGLSDSPLHF

D: TRBD1
V: TRBV6-2/TRBV6-3
J: TRBJ1-1
CDR3: CASSYSTTGGIMNTEAFF

D: -
V: TRBV5-4
J: TRBJ2-3
CDR3: CASSFSGTSTDTQYF